This note documents a single TCR beta chain sequence. This clonotype was detected many times. Its antigen is unknown. Per-base quality was not reported, and no clone a single base away is much larger than it. This sample was taken from a study of T cells after yellow fever vaccination (dated by TCRdb to about 2019). Notes on the research overall: The SMART-Seq v4 Ultra Low Input RNA kit was used to prepare libraries from fractions with low cell numbers. To follow T-cell clones before and after both primary and booster YFV17D yellow fever vaccination, bulk TCR alpha and beta repertoires underwent longitudinal sequencing. Two healthy male donors, one aged 18 to 30 and one aged 30 to 40 years, made up the cohort. Blood was collected at multiple timepoints before and after primary and secondary immunization, and bulk PBMC replicates and cell subsets were isolated. Study-level results and caveats: A small share of clonotypes was detected in both CD4 and CD8 compartments, with the overlap likely arising from convergent recombination. Computational filtering was needed because FACS-sorted repertoires could contain abundant contaminating clonotypes from the bulk population. Most clones expanded after primary vaccination (96% of CD4 and 88% of CD8) were re-detected after the booster, suggesting that broad memory maintenance occurred. The secondary T-cell response was found to be weaker but faster than the primary response, with a peak reached on day 5 rather than on day 15. Because only two donors were included in the study, the extent to which the findings can be generalized is limited.

The V and J ends are trimmed by 2 bases and 6 bases, leaving 12 bases between them. The CDR3 measures 14 amino acids from cysteine to phenylalanine. Just the 42-base CDR3 DNA is kept, in frame starting at base 1. For CDR1 and CDR2, the germline V gene (reference sequence) lists MNHEY and SMNVEV. The intended sense of this specimen's treatment or condition label: live attenuated yellow fever vaccine strain. PBMCs were isolated from peripheral blood using a standard Ficoll-Paque protocol. CD4 and CD8 T-cell fractions were isolated with Dynabeads CD4 and CD8 positive selection kits. TriZol was used to extract RNA from bulk PBMCs, CD4 and CD8 fractions, and dextramer-positive and dextramer-negative fractions. Synthesis of TCR cDNA relied on 5'RACE template switching, a step that introduced a universal primer site along with unique molecular identifiers. Priming for cDNA synthesis came from both the TCR alpha and TCR beta constant segments. Two PCR steps were used to amplify libraries, with sample barcodes and sequencing adapters being added in the second step. Sequencing of libraries was performed on Illumina HiSeq 2500 (2x100 bp) or NovaSeq (2x150 bp). As for how the authors treated the data: Demultiplexing of reads and collapsing into UMI consensus sequences were performed with MIGEC, and V(D)J alignment was carried out with MiXCR. Clonotypes responding to the vaccine were identified with edgeR on replicate PBMC samples, with the criteria of FDR below 0.01 and a log2 fold change above 5 up to day 15. Each bulk clonotype received a CD4 or CD8 identity based on whether the sequenced CD4 or CD8 repertoire contained that clonotype at higher abundance. Starting from the raw public reads, TCRdb applied fastp trimming at Q25, assembled clones with MiXCR and retained in-frame beta chains. Duplicate CDR3 protein sequences are folded into a single record with the most common DNA and genes. The V and J calls and clone size come from TCRdb's table, not from the authors' own analysis. Here the sample has roughly 180,000 distinct CDR3 sequences; roughly 6.2% occur a single time. The ten largest account for roughly 3% of the sample.

The chain uses TRBV27 and TRBJ2-3; TRBD2 might be the D gene, on 5 matching bases. The receptor was isolated from a man aged 18 to 35 who received the YFV17D yellow fever vaccine. This specimen was CD4+ T cells sorted from PBMCs, taken on the day of the first yellow fever vaccination. CDR3 sequence: CASSLVGMNDTQYF. The DNA sequence is as follows: TGTGCCAGCAGTTTAGTCGGGATGAATGATACGCAGTATTTT.